This TCR beta chain stems from a study of PD-1 blockade in classical Hodgkin lymphoma. Study outcomes and limitations: Repertoire differences lack defined causes, possibly disease activity or prior therapy.

The time point was: newly diagnosed, previously untreated cHL patient sample. Magnetic negative selection was used to purify CD4+ T cells from thawed PBMCs. TCRdb's copy holds only in-frame clones and misses some; the assay was immunoSEQ multiplex PCR. Found here are about 32,000 clones, about 88% of them singletons; the top ten hold roughly 1.2%. The sample holds one count of this clone. The antigen is unknown. V dropped 5 bases and J dropped 4; count of bases not matched to a gene: 8. The CDR3 extends over 15 amino acids. Germline lookup yields CDR1 MNHEY and CDR2 SMNVEV (reference sequence). The chain combines TRBV27 with TRBJ1-3, with TRBD1 matching over 7 bases. This TCR derives from a human donor with classical Hodgkin lymphoma. Material: CD4+ T cells from blood. CDR3: CASSRQGGGGNTIYF. The CDR3 DNA reads as TGTGCCAGCAGTCGACAGGGCGGCGGAGGAAACACCATATATTTT.